This T cell receptor (beta chain) was recorded in a study of blood T cell repertoires in COVID-19. Across the whole study: Sources were T cells, B-cell-depleted T cells, or PBMCs; the material itself was cDNA or gDNA.

The CDR3 loop spans 13 amino acids. V dropped 5 bases and J dropped 5 bases, with 11 bases sitting between them. Germline assignment: CDR1 SGHRS and CDR2 YFSETQ. Data came from immunoSEQ multiplex PCR; TCRdb stores just in-frame clones and leaves some out. The sample shows around 310,000 clones, around 89% of them seen only once. This rearrangement joins TRBV5-1 to TRBJ2-4; TRBD2 is a possible D gene (5 bases). This TCR derives from a woman aged 40 to 50 with COVID-19, enrolled during active disease. The sequenced sample was peripheral blood. CDR3 bases: TGCGCCAGCAGTTCACGCGGGCAAAACATTCAGTACTTC. This translates into CASSSRGQNIQYF.